This entry is about one T cell receptor (beta chain). The antigen is unknown. This sample was taken from a study of tumor-infiltrating lymphocytes in primary liver carcinoma. Study conclusions and caveats: The study used bulk unsorted samples and so did not compare CD4+ and CD8+ repertoires.

Germline trimming cut 6 bases from V and 7 bases from J; bases unmatched to any gene: 12. Germline V gene sequence: CDR1 SGHRS, CDR2 YFSETQ. The CDR3 consists of 15 residues. Both blood RNA, taken from unsorted whole blood, and germline DNA were extracted. Sampling before surgery obtained 4 to 5 milliliters of peripheral blood. The input was roughly 0.5 ug total RNA; TCR beta cDNA was made from it with a constant-region primer. Slightly modified ARM-PCR with three nested multiplex PCR rounds yielded TCR beta libraries. The study ran its first two PCR rounds for about 11 cycles each, using TRBV1-TRBV30 forward primers and a C-beta reverse primer. TCRdb redid the calling of the multiplex PCR reads with MiXCR, one entry per CDR3 protein. The profile covers fewer than 350,000 distinct CDR3 sequences, with 65% appearing a single time and 9% to 10% taken by the ten largest.

The TCR sequence derives from a man aged 40-49 years with primary liver carcinoma and hepatitis B virus infection. Source material: peripheral blood. The genes are TRBV5-1 and TRBJ2-1; 8 nucleotides agree with TRBD2. The CDR3 DNA sequence: TGCGCCAGCAAGTTTCTAGGCGGGAGGACGAATGAGCAGTTCTTC. It specifies CASKFLGGRTNEQFF.